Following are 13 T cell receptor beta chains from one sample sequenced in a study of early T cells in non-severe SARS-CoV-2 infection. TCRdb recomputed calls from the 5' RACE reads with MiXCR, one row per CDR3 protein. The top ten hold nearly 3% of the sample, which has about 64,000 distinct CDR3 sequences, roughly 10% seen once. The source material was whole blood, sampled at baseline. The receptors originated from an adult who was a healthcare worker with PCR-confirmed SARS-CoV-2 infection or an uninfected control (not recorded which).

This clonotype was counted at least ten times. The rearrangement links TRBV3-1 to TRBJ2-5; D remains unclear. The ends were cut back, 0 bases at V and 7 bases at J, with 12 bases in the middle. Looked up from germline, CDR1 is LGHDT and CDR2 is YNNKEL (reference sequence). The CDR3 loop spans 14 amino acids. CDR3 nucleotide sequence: TGTGCCAGCAGCCAAGAACTCCTAGTCGGGACCCAGTACTTC. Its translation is CASSQELLVGTQYF.

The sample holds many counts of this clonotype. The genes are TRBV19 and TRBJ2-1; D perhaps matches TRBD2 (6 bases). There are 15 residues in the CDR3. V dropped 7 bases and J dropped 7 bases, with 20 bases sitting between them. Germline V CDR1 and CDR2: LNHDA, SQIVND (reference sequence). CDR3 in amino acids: CASKEGTSRYNEQFF. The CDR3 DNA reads TGTGCCAGTAAGGAGGGGACCTCTCGATATAATGAGCAGTTCTTC.

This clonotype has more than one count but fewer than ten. The CDR3 DNA follows: TGTGCCAGCAGCCAAAGGGCTCAGAACATTCAGTACTTC. Its protein is CASSQRAQNIQYF. The chain couples TRBV3-2 to TRBJ2-4; TRBD2 is the table's D call and was not checked against the DNA. TRBV3-2 is an annotated pseudogene. The CDR3 spans 13 residues.

CDR3 amino acids: CSAKTPGPGKAFF. The CDR3 DNA sequence: TGCAGTGCGAAGACCCCGGGCCCCGGTAAGGCTTTCTTT. This sequence joins TRBV20-1 and TRBJ1-1; D gene ambiguous. Germline V CDR1 and CDR2: DFQATT, SNEGSKA (reference sequence). CDR3 length equals 13 residues. Trimming removed 6 bases at V and 11 bases at J, with 22 bases between.

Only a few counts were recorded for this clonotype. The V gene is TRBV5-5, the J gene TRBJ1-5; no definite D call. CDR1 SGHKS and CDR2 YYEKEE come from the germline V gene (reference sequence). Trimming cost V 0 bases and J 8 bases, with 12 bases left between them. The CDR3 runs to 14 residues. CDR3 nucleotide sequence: TGTGCCAGCAGCTTGGAGGCCGGAGGGAAGCCCCAGCATTTT. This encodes CASSLEAGGKPQHF.

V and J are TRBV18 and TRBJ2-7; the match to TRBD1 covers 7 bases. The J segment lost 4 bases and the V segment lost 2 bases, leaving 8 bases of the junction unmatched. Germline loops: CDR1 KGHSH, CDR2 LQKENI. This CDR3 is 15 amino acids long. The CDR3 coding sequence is TGTGCCAGCTCACCATCAGGACAGGCACTTTACGAGCAGTACTTC. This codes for CASSPSGQALYEQYF.

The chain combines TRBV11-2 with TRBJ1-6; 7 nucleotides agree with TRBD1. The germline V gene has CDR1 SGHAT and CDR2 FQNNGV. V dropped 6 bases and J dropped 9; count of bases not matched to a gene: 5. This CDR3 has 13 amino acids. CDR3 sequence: CASRQGFISPLHF. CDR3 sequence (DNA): TGTGCCAGCAGACAGGGGTTCATTTCACCCCTCCACTTT.

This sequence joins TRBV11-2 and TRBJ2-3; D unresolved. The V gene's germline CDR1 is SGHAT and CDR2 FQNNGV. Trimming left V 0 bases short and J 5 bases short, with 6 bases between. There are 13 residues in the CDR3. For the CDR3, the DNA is TGTGCCAGCAGCTTAGATGGGAAAGATACGCAGTATTTT. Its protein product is CASSLDGKDTQYF.

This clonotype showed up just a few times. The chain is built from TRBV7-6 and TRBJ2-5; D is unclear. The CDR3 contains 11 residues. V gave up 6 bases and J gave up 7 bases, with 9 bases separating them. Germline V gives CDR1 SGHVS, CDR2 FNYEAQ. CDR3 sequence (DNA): TGTGCCAGCAGGGATCTCGGGACCCAGTACTTC. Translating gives CASRDLGTQYF.

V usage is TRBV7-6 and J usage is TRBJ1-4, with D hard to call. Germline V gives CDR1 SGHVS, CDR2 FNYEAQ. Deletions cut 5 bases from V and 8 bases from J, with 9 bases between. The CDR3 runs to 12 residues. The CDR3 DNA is TGTGCCAGCAGCCCAACGTCCGAAAAACTGTTTTTT. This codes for CASSPTSEKLFF. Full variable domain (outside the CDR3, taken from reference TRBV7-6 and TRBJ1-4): GAGVSQSPRYKVTKRGQDVALRCDPISGHVSLYWYRQALGQGPEFLTYFNYEAQQDKSGLPNDRFSAERPEGSISTLTIQRTEQRDSAMYRCASSPTSEKLFFGSGTQLSVL.

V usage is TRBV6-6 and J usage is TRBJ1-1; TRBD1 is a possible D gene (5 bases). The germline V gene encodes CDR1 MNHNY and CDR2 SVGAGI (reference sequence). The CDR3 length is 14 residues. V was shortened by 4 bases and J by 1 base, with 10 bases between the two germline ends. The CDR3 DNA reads TGTGCCAGCAGTTGGGGGAAGGGGAACACTGAAGCTTTCTTT. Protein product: CASSWGKGNTEAFF.

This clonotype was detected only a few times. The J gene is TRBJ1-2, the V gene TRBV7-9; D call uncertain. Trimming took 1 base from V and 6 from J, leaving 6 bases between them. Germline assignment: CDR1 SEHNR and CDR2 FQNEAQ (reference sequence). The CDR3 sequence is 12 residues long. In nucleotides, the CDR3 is TGTGCCAGCAGCTTAGTTGGAGATGGCTACACCTTC. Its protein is CASSLVGDGYTF.

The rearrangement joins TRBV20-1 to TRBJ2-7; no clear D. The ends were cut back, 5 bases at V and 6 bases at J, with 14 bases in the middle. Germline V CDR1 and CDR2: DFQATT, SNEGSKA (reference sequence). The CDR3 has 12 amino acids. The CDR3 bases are TGCAGTGCTCCTCCGGTTGGGTCCGAGCAGTACTTC. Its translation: CSAPPVGSEQYF.